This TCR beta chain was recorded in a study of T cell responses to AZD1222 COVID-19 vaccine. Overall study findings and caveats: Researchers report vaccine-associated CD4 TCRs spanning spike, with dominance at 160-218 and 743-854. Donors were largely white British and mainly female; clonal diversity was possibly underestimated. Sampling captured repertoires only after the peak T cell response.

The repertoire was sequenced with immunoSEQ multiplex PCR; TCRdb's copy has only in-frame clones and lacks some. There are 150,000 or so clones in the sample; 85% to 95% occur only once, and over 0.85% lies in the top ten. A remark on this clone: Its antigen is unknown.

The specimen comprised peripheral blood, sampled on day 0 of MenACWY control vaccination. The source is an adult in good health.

Here the CDR3 reads CASSAQQGGGEKLFF. CDR3 bases: TGCGCCAGCAGTGCACAACAAGGGGGCGGCGAAAAACTGTTTTTT. The chain combines TRBV5-1 with TRBJ1-4; 7 bases align to TRBD1. V shed 5 bases and J 8 bases; nucleotides not matched to a gene: 12. CDR1 and CDR2 from the germline V gene are SGHRS and YFSETQ. The CDR3 runs to 15 residues. The full variable domain, rest sourced from reference TRBV5-1 and TRBJ1-4, is KAGVTQTPRYLIKTRGQQVTLSCSPISGHRSVSWYQQTPGQGLQFLFEYFSETQRNKGNFPGRFSGRQFSNSRSEMNVSTLELGDSALYLCASSAQQGGGEKLFFGSGTQLSVL.